This T cell receptor (beta chain) derives from a study of HIV-infected patients and healthy controls. About the study: CD4 counts in about 85% of the 16 patients increased modestly yet significantly but stayed below normal.

With respect to this clonotype: What it recognizes is unknown.

The repertoire came from unfractionated whole blood and reflected all unsorted peripheral T cells. Alpha and beta constant-region primers primed reverse transcription of about 0.5 ug RNA. Using multiplexing indices, alpha and beta chain libraries were generated apart by chain-specific third strand synthesis. Ligation attached cDNA to a 5' RACE adapter that carried a random hexamer and SP2 site. Each molecule carried a 12-nucleotide identifier made of two joined random hexamers added before amplification. TCRdb independently ran MiXCR on the 5' RACE reads; one entry per CDR3 protein. The sample carries 9,500 to 13,000 distinct CDR3 sequences, around 5.2% recorded once. Study findings and constraints: HIV-infected repertoires had significantly higher mean Gini indices than controls, possibly reflecting oligoclonality.

The sample here was blood, taken before antiretroviral therapy. This sequence originates from an adult with HIV infection.

The CDR3 DNA sequence: TGCGCCAGCAGCGCCCTAGCGGAAGACACCGGGGAGCTGTTTTTT. Amino acids: CASSALAEDTGELFF. This sequence joins TRBV10-2 and TRBJ2-2, with TRBD2 matching 7 bases. Trimming at V came to 6 bases and at J to 3 bases, leaving 7 bases not matched to a gene. Per the germline V gene, CDR1 is WSHSY and CDR2 is SAAADI. There are 15 residues in the CDR3.